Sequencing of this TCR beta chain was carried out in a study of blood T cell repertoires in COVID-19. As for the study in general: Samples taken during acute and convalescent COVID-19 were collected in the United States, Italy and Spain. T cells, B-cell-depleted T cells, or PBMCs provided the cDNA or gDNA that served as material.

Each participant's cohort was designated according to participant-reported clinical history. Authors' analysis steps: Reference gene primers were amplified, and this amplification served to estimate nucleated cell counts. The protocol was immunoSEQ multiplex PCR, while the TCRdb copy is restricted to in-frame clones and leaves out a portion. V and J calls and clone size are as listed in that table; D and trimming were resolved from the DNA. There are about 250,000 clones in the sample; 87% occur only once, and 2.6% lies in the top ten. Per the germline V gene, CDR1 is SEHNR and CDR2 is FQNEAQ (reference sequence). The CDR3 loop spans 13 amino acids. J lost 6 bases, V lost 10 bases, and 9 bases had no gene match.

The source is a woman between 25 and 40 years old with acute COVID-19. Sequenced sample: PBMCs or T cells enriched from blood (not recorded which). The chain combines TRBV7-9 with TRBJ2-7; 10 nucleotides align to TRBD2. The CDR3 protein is CAIGVAGGPEQYF. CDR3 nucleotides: TGTGCCATTGGGGTAGCGGGGGGCCCCGAGCAGTACTTC. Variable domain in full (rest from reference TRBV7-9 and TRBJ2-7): DTGVSQNPRHKITKRGQNVTFRCDPISEHNRLYWYRQTLGQGPEFLTYFQNEAQLEKSRLLSDRFSAERPKGSFSTLEIQRTEQGDSAMYLCAIGVAGGPEQYFGPGTRLTVT.